This record covers a single T cell receptor beta chain. No antigen is known for it. This sample is drawn from a study of OX40 agonist ivuxolimab in advanced cancers. Background on the study: Ivuxolimab doses were 0.01, 0.1, 0.3, 1.5, 3 or 10 mg/kg every 2 weeks. Study-wide findings and caveats: Among T cells, CD8+ cells averaged more expanded clones than CD4+ cells.

Germline CDR1 reads MDHEN; CDR2 reads SYDVKM. Germline trimming cut 6 bases from V and 9 bases from J; bases unmatched to any gene: 10. This CDR3 comprises 14 residues. Profiled with immunoSEQ multiplex PCR; TCRdb holds only in-frame clones, not every one. There are roughly 66,000 clones in the sample; about 85% occur only once, and approximately 1.4% lies in the top ten. Material: CD4+ or CD8+ T cells sorted from blood, obtained in a trial of the OX40 agonist ivuxolimab. The V gene is TRBV28, the J gene TRBJ2-1, with TRBD2 identical over 8 bases. This clonotype originated in an adult with an advanced solid tumor such as melanoma, head and neck, liver or kidney cancer. CDR3 amino acids: CASRKSGRGGEQFF. CDR3 coding DNA: TGTGCCAGCAGGAAGAGCGGGAGAGGAGGTGAGCAGTTCTTC.